This is a list of T cell receptor beta chains from one sample in a study of blood T cell repertoires in COVID-19. Here immunoSEQ multiplex PCR was the method, and the copy in TCRdb shows in-frame clones only, minus some. The sample lists about 280,000 clones; approximately 83% were seen once. Sequencing was performed on peripheral blood. The origin of the receptors is a woman in her forties or fifties who had recovered from COVID-19. Both conserved end residues are part of each CDR3. D genes are given only for firm matches. Expanded clones are given a class, and other clones once, few, many or no size at all.

>-|TRBV6-5|-|TRBJ1-2
TGTGCCAGCAGTTACCAGGGATTCGGTGATGGCTACACCTTC
CASSYQGFGDGYTF
>-|TRBV15|-|TRBJ2-2
TGTGCCACCAGCAGAGGGGGGGAATCCACCGGGGAGCTGTTTTTT
CATSRGGESTGELFF
>-|TRBV10-3|-|TRBJ1-5
TGTGCCATCAGCAGGGAAGGGCAGCCCCAGCATTTT
CAISREGQPQHF
>TRBD1|TRBV19|-|TRBJ2-7
TGTGCCAGTAGTATTGGCGGGACAGGGGCCTACGAGCAGTACTTC
CASSIGGTGAYEQYF
>TRBD2|TRBV14|once|TRBJ2-1
TGTGCCAGCAGCCAAGGAGGGACTAGCGGGGGGCAACGCCTTGGTGAGCAGTTCTTC
CASSQGGTSGGQRLGEQFF
>-|TRBV5-8|-|TRBJ1-2
TGTGCCAGCAGCTTGACAGGGACAAGTTCTGGCTACACCTTC
CASSLTGTSSGYTF
>TRBD2|TRBV7-9|-|TRBJ2-3
TGTGCCAGCAGCTTAGGGACTAGGGAGTGGGCAGATACGCAGTATTTT
CASSLGTREWADTQYF
>-|TRBV7-3|-|TRBJ2-6
TGTGCCAGCAGCTTAAGGCGGGGCCTCTCTTCTGGGGCCAACGTCCTGACTTTC
CASSLRRGLSSGANVLTF
>-|TRBV28|-|TRBJ1-1
TGTGCCAGCTTCCTGTCGGGCACTGAAGCTTTCTTT
CASFLSGTEAFF
>-|TRBV7-9|few|TRBJ2-2
TGTGCCAGCACCGCTCCAGAGGTCGGGACCGGGGAGCTGTTTTTT
CASTAPEVGTGELFF
>TRBD2|TRBV4-2|-|TRBJ2-5
TGTGCCAGCAGCCAACCTACTAGCGGGGGGTACCAAGAGACCCAGTACTTC
CASSQPTSGGYQETQYF
>-|TRBV5-6|-|TRBJ2-7
TGTGCCAGCAGCTGGGGGGACAGTAAATCCTACGAGCAGTACTTC
CASSWGDSKSYEQYF
>TRBD1|TRBV5-6|-|TRBJ1-2
TGTGCCAGCAGCTTCCGACAGGGGTCTGGCTACACCTTC
CASSFRQGSGYTF
>-|TRBV7-2|-|TRBJ2-3
TGTGCCAGCAGCTTAGTGGGTGGGGGGGCCGGCACAGATACGCAGTATTTT
CASSLVGGGAGTDTQYF
>TRBD1|TRBV5-1|once|TRBJ2-1
TGCGCCAGCAGTTTTGGCCCCCGGGACAGGATCAATGAGCAGTTCTTC
CASSFGPRDRINEQFF
>TRBD2|TRBV11-1|-|TRBJ2-1
TGTGCCAGCAGCTTCTTGGGCGGGAGTTCTGTAAATGAGCAGTTCTTC
CASSFLGGSSVNEQFF
>-|TRBV6-2/TRBV6-3|-|TRBJ2-1
TGTGCCAGCAGTTACCCCAGGGGAACCCGGAGACACGAGTACAATGAGCAGTTCTTC
CASSYPRGTRRHEYNEQFF
>-|TRBV24-1|-|TRBJ2-2
TGTGCCACCAGTGCTACAGATATTTCCGCGAACACCGGGGAGCTGTTTTTT
CATSATDISANTGELFF
>-|TRBV5-6|once|TRBJ2-7
TGTGCCAGCAGCTTGGGTGGGGTGAGGGTGGATCCCTACGAGCAGTACTTC
CASSLGGVRVDPYEQYF
>-|TRBV9|-|TRBJ1-1
TGTGCCAGCAGCCCCTGGGGGCGAGGCACTGAAGCTTTCTTT
CASSPWGRGTEAFF
>-|TRBV2|once|TRBJ2-7
TGTGCCAGCAGCCCTGACAACGAGCAGTACTTC
CASSPDNEQYF
>TRBD2|TRBV5-4|-|TRBJ2-3
TGTGCCAGCAGCTTGCGACTAGCCAAGAGCACAGATACGCAGTATTTT
CASSLRLAKSTDTQYF
>TRBD1|TRBV27|-|TRBJ1-2
TGTGCCAGCAGCCCGGGACAGGCCTATGGCTACACCTTC
CASSPGQAYGYTF
>-|TRBV7-2|few|TRBJ1-2
TGTGCCAGCAGCCCCGACAGGTGGGTCAACTATGGCTACACCTTC
CASSPDRWVNYGYTF
>-|TRBV28|-|TRBJ2-5
TGTGCCAGCAGTTCAATGGCGGGCCGGGAGACCCAGTACTTC
CASSSMAGRETQYF
>-|TRBV7-2|-|TRBJ2-2
TGTGCCAGCAGCCGAGGGGGTGCCGGGGAGCTGTTTTTT
CASSRGGAGELFF
>TRBD1|TRBV5-5|-|TRBJ1-1
TGTGCCAGCAGCTCTCGACAGGGAGCTTCGTGGAACACTGAAGCTTTCTTT
CASSSRQGASWNTEAFF
>-|TRBV7-9|-|TRBJ1-3
TGTGCCAGCAGTTCGGGGTCGTTTGGAAACACCATATATTTT
CASSSGSFGNTIYF
>-|TRBV4-2|few|TRBJ1-2
TGTGCCAGCAGCCAAGCTACGGGAGACGGAATGGGCTATGGCTACACCTTC
CASSQATGDGMGYGYTF
>TRBD1|TRBV7-6|-|TRBJ2-5
TGTGCCAGCAGCTTGGAACTAGGGGACAGGGGGGAAGAGACCCAGTACTTC
CASSLELGDRGEETQYF
>-|TRBV2|-|TRBJ1-1
TGTGCCAGCAGTGAATGGACAGCGAACACTGAAGCTTTCTTT
CASSEWTANTEAFF
>TRBD2|TRBV4-3|-|TRBJ2-2
TGCGCCAGCAGCCAAGTCCTGACTAGCGGGAGTTCCGGGGAGCTGTTTTTT
CASSQVLTSGSSGELFF
>TRBD1|TRBV6-7|few|TRBJ1-3
TGTGCCAGCAGTTATTACAGGGGATTTCGCTCTGGAAACACCATATATTTT
CASSYYRGFRSGNTIYF
>-|TRBV28|-|TRBJ1-2
TGTGCCAGCAGTTTAGGCAGGAACTATGGCTACACCTTC
CASSLGRNYGYTF
>TRBD1|TRBV5-1|-|TRBJ1-2
TGCGCCAGCAGCTTGGAGGACAGGGGAGATAATGGCTACACCTTC
CASSLEDRGDNGYTF
>-|TRBV4-2|-|TRBJ1-4
TGTGCCAGCAGCCAAGTTATGACGGGTAATGAAAAACTGTTTTTT
CASSQVMTGNEKLFF
>-|TRBV7-9|-|TRBJ2-1
TGTGCCAGCAGCTTAGGAGTTCGGGTTTCCTACAATGAGCAGTTCTTC
CASSLGVRVSYNEQFF
>-|TRBV2|-|TRBJ1-2
TGTGCCAGCACCAACCTAGACTTCTTCTACACCTTC
CASTNLDFFYTF
>TRBD1|TRBV27|-|TRBJ2-7
TGTGCCAGCAGTTCCAGGGGGCTGGGGTCCTACGAGCAGTACTTC
CASSSRGLGSYEQYF
>-|TRBV28|-|TRBJ2-1
TGTGTAGCAGGGGTGAGGGAGCAGTTCTTC
CVAGVREQFF
>TRBD1|TRBV19|-|TRBJ1-4
TGTGCCAGTAGGACAGGGACTCGGGGAATTAATGAAAAACTGTTTTTT
CASRTGTRGINEKLFF